Below, 18 T cell receptor beta chains from the same sample are listed, as sequenced in a study of cytomegalovirus exposure and HLA in healthy donors. This PCR relied on a set of 60 Vbeta primers and 13 Jbeta primers. TCRdb keeps only in-frame clones here, not all; method: immunoSEQ multiplex PCR. The profile shows 77,000 or so clones, about 79% of them singletons. Input material: PBMCs. These receptor sequences come from a woman in her forties in good health and CMV-seronegative.

The chain links TRBV7-9 to TRBJ2-2, with D possibly being TRBD1 (6 bases). The V end lost 8 bases, the J end lost 2 bases, and 12 bases lay between the germline ends. CDR1 SEHNR and CDR2 FQNEAQ come from the germline V gene (reference sequence). The CDR3 is 14 residues long. CDR3 coding DNA: TGTGCCAGCCAGGGGACGACAAACACCGGGGAGCTGTTTTTT. It translates to CASQGTTNTGELFF.

The table lists this clone with a few counts. The chain combines TRBV7-9 with TRBJ1-1; D is undetermined. CDR1 and CDR2 (germline): SEHNR, FQNEAQ (reference sequence). CDR3 length: 14 residues. The V and J ends lost 5 bases and 1 base respectively, with 11 bases between them. DNA of the CDR3: TGTGCCAGCAGCCGGATTTGGAGGAACACTGAAGCTTTCTTT. Translation: CASSRIWRNTEAFF.

The table lists this clone with a few counts. The chain joins TRBV6-1 to TRBJ2-3; the D gene is possibly TRBD1 (6 bases). Trimming stripped 4 bases from V and 3 bases from J, with 8 bases between. The CDR3 has 13 amino acids. Per germline, CDR1 MNHNS and CDR2 SASEGT. The CDR3 here is CASSGQVTDTQYF. CDR3 coding DNA: TGTGCCAGCAGTGGACAGGTGACAGATACGCAGTATTTT.

This chain connects TRBV7-2 to TRBJ2-7; D may be TRBD2 (6 bases). Trimming cost V 3 bases and J 0 bases, with 24 bases left between them. Looked up from germline, CDR1 is SGHTA and CDR2 is FQGNSA. There are 19 residues in the CDR3. This CDR3 is CASSFWGRKLVLNSYEQYF. The CDR3 DNA follows: TGTGCCAGCAGCTTTTGGGGGAGGAAACTAGTCCTTAACTCCTACGAGCAGTACTTC. Based on the CDR3 plus reference TRBV7-2 and TRBJ2-7, the full variable domain is GAGVSQSPSNKVTEKGKDVELRCDPISGHTALYWYRQSLGQGLEFLIYFQGNSAPDKSGLPSDRFSAERTGGSVSTLTIQRTQQEDSAVYLCASSFWGRKLVLNSYEQYFGPGTRLTVT.

The sample holds one count of this clone. This chain joins TRBV20-1 and TRBJ2-5; 15 positions agree with TRBD2. From germline, CDR1 is DFQATT and CDR2 SNEGSKA (reference sequence). The CDR3 spans 11 residues. CDR3 DNA sequence: TGCGGCGGACTAGCGGGAGGGGCCCAGTACTTC. It is translated as CGGLAGGAQYF.

This clone has just a few counts. This rearrangement joins TRBV5-8 to TRBJ2-7, with D possibly being TRBD1 (7 bases). The V gene's germline CDR1 is SGHTS and CDR2 YDEGEE. The CDR3 length is 16 residues. V was cut by 0 bases and J by 6 bases, with 19 bases left in between. CDR3 nucleotides: TGTGCCAGCAGCTTGGGCGGGGCAAGACAGGGTGGCGAGCAGTACTTC. Amino acids: CASSLGGARQGGEQYF.

This clone was seen a few times. The genes are TRBV30 and TRBJ1-1; the D is unclear. V was trimmed by 2 bases and J by 8 bases, leaving 15 bases between them. This CDR3 has 13 amino acids. Per the germline V gene, CDR1 is GTSNPN and CDR2 is SVGIG (reference sequence). The CDR3 sequence is CAWSQQPGSEAFF. In DNA, the CDR3 is TGTGCCTGGAGTCAACAGCCGGGGAGCGAAGCTTTCTTT.

The rearrangement links TRBV18 to TRBJ1-5; D is undetermined. Germline V CDR1 and CDR2: KGHSH, LQKENI. This CDR3 region has 15 residues. Trimming shortened V by 2 bases and J by 4 bases, and 12 bases separated the two germline ends. Written as DNA, the CDR3 is TGTGCCAGCTCACCAGAGGCCAGACCTAATCAGCCCCAGCATTTT. Protein sequence: CASSPEARPNQPQHF. Drawing the rest from reference TRBV18 and TRBJ1-5, the complete variable domain is NAGVMQNPRHLVRRRGQEARLRCSPMKGHSHVYWYRQLPEEGLKFMVYLQKENIIDESGMPKERFSAEFPKEGPSILRIQQVVRGDSAAYFCASSPEARPNQPQHFGDGTRLSIL.

This clone occurred a few times. The V and J genes are TRBV11-2 and TRBJ1-6; tentatively, D is TRBD1 (5 bases). This CDR3 has 16 residues. Germline V gene data show CDR1 as SGHAT and CDR2 as FQNNGV. The V and J ends lost 1 base and 7 bases respectively, with 14 bases between them. The CDR3 DNA reads as TGTGCCAGCAGCTTAGTGGGGGGTTTGAAGAATTCACCCCTCCACTTT. Protein product: CASSLVGGLKNSPLHF.

The table lists this clone with a few counts. The rearrangement uses TRBV6-5 and TRBJ2-5; no definite D call. There are 13 residues in the CDR3. Trimming took 2 bases from V and 2 from J, leaving 6 bases between them. Germline CDR1 reads MNHEY; CDR2 reads SVGAGI. The CDR3, as DNA: TGTGCCAGCAGTTACGGCAAACAAGAGACCCAGTACTTC. Encoded protein: CASSYGKQETQYF.

The chain uses TRBV19 and TRBJ1-5, with 8 bases lining up with TRBD1. The V gene's germline CDR1 is LNHDA and CDR2 SQIVND (reference sequence). The CDR3 extends over 14 amino acids. Written as DNA, the CDR3 is TGTGCTGACGAACAGGGGGATAGCAATCAGCCCCAGCATTTT. As protein: CADEQGDSNQPQHF.

The J gene is TRBJ2-6, the V gene TRBV18, with D possibly matching TRBD1 (6 bases). The CDR3 length is 16 residues. The germline V gene encodes CDR1 KGHSH and CDR2 LQKENI. V lost 6 bases, J lost 2 bases, and 14 bases lay in between. The CDR3 reads CASSRAQGTGANVLTF. CDR3 DNA: TGTGCCAGCTCCCGGGCCCAGGGGACTGGGGCCAACGTCCTGACTTTC.

V is TRBV7-9 and J is TRBJ2-7; TRBD2 is a possible D gene (6 bases). Germline V gene sequence: CDR1 SEHNR, CDR2 FQNEAQ (reference sequence). The germline V and J ends were trimmed by 8 bases and 1 base, with 9 bases remaining between them. This CDR3 is built from 12 residues. The CDR3 nucleotides read TGTGCCAGCTTCGGGGGATCCTACGAGCAGTACTTC. Translated: CASFGGSYEQYF.

There are a few counts of this clone. The rearrangement uses TRBV6-6 and TRBJ1-4; D is uncertain. The CDR3 sequence is 15 residues long. Germline assignment: CDR1 MNHNY and CDR2 SVGAGI (reference sequence). V was clipped by 7 bases and J by 5 bases, with 17 bases between them. The CDR3 loop is CASIPSRTLNEKLFF. The CDR3, as DNA: TGTGCCAGCATCCCGTCGAGGACTCTAAATGAAAAACTGTTTTTT.

V gene TRBV10-2 combines with J gene TRBJ2-7, with 10 bases identical to TRBD1. The CDR3 loop spans 12 amino acids. Per the germline V gene, CDR1 is WSHSY and CDR2 is SAAADI. Losses at the gene ends were 7 bases for V and 7 bases for J; bases not matched to a gene: 4. CDR3 nucleotides: TGCGCCAGCAATGACAGGGGGCGAGAGCAGTACTTC. It yields the protein CASNDRGREQYF.

This chain links TRBV7-9 with TRBJ2-2, with a tentative D call TRBD1 (5 bases). The CDR3 spans 15 residues. Trimming left V 3 bases short and J 2 bases short, with 10 bases between. Germline V gene lookup returns CDR1 SEHNR and CDR2 FQNEAQ (reference sequence). As DNA, the CDR3 is TGTGCCAGCAGCTTCTGGGGCCAAAACACCGGGGAGCTGTTTTTT. Protein: CASSFWGQNTGELFF.

This clone has only one observation. The chain combines TRBV6-5 with TRBJ1-5; D unresolved. Germline CDR1 reads MNHEY; CDR2 reads SVGAGI. Trimming removed 6 bases at V and 1 base at J, with 13 bases between. This CDR3 is 15 amino acids long. DNA for the CDR3: TGTGCCAGCAGGCCCCGCGGGAGAAGCAATCAGCCCCAGCATTTT. Amino acids: CASRPRGRSNQPQHF.

The chain is built from TRBV5-1 and TRBJ2-7; the D gene is possibly TRBD1 (6 bases). The CDR3 has 13 residues. Germline V gene data show CDR1 as SGHRS and CDR2 as YFSETQ. V lost 0 bases, J lost 5 bases, and 9 bases lay in between. The CDR3 reads CASSLAGEHEQYF. CDR3 sequence (DNA): TGCGCCAGCAGCTTGGCAGGGGAACACGAGCAGTACTTC.